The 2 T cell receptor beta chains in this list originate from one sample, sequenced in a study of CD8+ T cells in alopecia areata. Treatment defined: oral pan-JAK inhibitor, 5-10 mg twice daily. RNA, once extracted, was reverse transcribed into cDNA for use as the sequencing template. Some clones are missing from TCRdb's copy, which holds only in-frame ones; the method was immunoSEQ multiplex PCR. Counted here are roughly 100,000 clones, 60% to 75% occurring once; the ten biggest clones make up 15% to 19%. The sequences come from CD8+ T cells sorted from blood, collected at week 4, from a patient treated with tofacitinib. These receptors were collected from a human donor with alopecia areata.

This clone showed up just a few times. The CDR3 region has the DNA TGTGCCAGCGAGGGTATGAACACTGAAGCTTTCTTT. This gives the protein CASEGMNTEAFF. This sequence joins TRBV7-9 and TRBJ1-1; D unclear. Trimming cost V 8 bases and J 0 bases, with 7 bases left between them. Germline-derived CDR1 and CDR2 are SEHNR and FQNEAQ (reference sequence). The CDR3 sequence is 12 residues long.

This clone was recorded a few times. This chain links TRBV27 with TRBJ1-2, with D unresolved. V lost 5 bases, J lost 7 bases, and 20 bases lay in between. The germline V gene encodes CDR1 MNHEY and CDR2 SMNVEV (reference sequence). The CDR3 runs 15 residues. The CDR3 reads CASSLFSDVTGGYTF. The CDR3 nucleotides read TGTGCCAGCAGTCTATTCTCCGACGTGACGGGTGGCTACACCTTC.